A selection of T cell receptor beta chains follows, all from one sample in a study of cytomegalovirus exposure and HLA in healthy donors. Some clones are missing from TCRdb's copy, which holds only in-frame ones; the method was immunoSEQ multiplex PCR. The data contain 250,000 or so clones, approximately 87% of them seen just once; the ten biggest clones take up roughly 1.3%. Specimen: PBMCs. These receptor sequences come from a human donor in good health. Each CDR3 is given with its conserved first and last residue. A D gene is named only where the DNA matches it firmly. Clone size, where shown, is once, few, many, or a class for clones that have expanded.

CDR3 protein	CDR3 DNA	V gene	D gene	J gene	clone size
CASSLDVGGDEQYF	TGTGCCAGCAGCTTGGATGTAGGGGGCGACGAGCAGTACTTC	TRBV5-6	TRBD1	TRBJ2-7	-
CASSSSSTDTQYF	TGTGCCAGCTCATCCTCTAGCACAGATACGCAGTATTTT	TRBV18	-	TRBJ2-3	-
CASRTSGVTGELFF	TGCGCCAGCCGGACTAGCGGGGTTACCGGGGAGCTGTTTTTT	TRBV10-2	TRBD2	TRBJ2-2	-
CASRPDRETEAFF	TGTGCCAGTCGACCGGACAGGGAGACTGAAGCTTTCTTT	TRBV19	TRBD1	TRBJ1-1	few
CASSRGGQATYEQYF	TGTGCCAGCAGCAGAGGGGGACAGGCGACCTACGAGCAGTACTTC	TRBV9	TRBD1	TRBJ2-7	once
CASLEGARGYTF	TGTGCCAGCTTAGAAGGGGCCCGTGGCTACACCTTC	TRBV19	-	TRBJ1-2	-
CASSSPGQGSYNEQFF	TGTGCCAGCAGTTCTCCGGGACAGGGTTCCTACAATGAGCAGTTCTTC	TRBV6-5	TRBD1	TRBJ2-1	-
CASSPGYGYTF	TGTGCCAGCAGCCCCGGGTATGGCTACACCTTC	TRBV6-5	-	TRBJ1-2	-
CASSQDTGNYGYTF	TGTGCCAGCAGCCAGGACACGGGCAACTATGGCTACACCTTC	TRBV5-5	-	TRBJ1-2	-
CASRYSGREKDTQYF	TGTGCCAGCAGATATAGCGGGAGGGAGAAAGATACGCAGTATTTT	TRBV6-1	TRBD2	TRBJ2-3	-
CASREDREREKLFF	TGTGCCAGCAGAGAAGACAGGGAGCGCGAAAAACTGTTTTTT	TRBV6-5	TRBD1	TRBJ1-4	-